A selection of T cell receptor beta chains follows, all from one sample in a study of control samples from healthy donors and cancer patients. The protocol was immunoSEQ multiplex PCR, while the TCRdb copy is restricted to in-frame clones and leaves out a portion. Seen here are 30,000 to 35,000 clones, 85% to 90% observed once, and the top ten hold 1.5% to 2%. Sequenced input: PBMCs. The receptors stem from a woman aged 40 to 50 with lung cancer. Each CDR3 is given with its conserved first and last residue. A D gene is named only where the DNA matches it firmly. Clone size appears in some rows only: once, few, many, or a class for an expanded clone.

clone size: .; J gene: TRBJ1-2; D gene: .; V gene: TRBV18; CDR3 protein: CASSPGAELNYGYTF; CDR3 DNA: TGTGCCAGCTCCCCCGGGGCCGAACTTAACTATGGCTACACCTTC
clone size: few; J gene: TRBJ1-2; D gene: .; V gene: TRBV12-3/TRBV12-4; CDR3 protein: CASRTASRDYTF; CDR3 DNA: TGTGCCAGCAGGACGGCTTCAAGAGACTACACCTTC
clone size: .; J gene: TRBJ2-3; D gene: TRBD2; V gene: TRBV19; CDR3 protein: CASSRTSGTAGADTQYF; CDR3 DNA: TGTGCCAGTAGTAGGACTAGCGGGACCGCTGGGGCAGATACGCAGTATTTT
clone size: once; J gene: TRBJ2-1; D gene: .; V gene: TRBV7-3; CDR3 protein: CASSPLSGWGEQFF; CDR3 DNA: TGTGCCAGCAGCCCGCTTAGTGGCTGGGGGGAGCAGTTCTTC
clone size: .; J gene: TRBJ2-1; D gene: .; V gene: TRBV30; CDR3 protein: CAWIGGGEQFF; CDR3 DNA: TGTGCCTGGATAGGAGGCGGTGAGCAGTTCTTC
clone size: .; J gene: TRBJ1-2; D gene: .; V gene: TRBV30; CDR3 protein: CAWSRQILGYTF; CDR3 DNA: TGTGCCTGGAGTCGGCAGATACTTGGCTACACCTTC
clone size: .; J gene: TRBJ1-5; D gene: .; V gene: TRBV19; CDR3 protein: CASRGLGSNQPQHF; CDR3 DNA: TGTGCCAGTAGGGGGCTGGGGAGCAATCAGCCCCAGCATTTT
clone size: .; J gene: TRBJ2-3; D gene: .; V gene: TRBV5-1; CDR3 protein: CASSQGLSTDTQYF; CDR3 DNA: TGCGCCAGCAGCCAAGGACTGTCCACAGATACGCAGTATTTT
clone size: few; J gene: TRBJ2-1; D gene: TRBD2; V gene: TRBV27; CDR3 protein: CASSVLAGAYNEQFF; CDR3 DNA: TGTGCCAGCAGTGTACTAGCGGGTGCCTACAATGAGCAGTTCTTC
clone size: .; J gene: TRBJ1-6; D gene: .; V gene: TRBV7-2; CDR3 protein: CASSSLQNSPLHF; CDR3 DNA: TGTGCCAGCAGCTCTTTGCAGAATTCACCCCTCCACTTT
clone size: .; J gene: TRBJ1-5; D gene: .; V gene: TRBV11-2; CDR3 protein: CASSDAVDQPQHF; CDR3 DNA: TGTGCCAGCAGCGATGCCGTGGATCAGCCCCAGCATTTT
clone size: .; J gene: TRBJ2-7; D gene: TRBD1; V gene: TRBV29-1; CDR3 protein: CSVEAQGTGEQYF; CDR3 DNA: TGCAGCGTTGAGGCACAGGGGACCGGCGAGCAGTACTTC
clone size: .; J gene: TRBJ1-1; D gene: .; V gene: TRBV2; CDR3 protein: CASSEWPRQKDTEAFF; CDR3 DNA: TGTGCCAGCAGTGAATGGCCCAGACAGAAGGACACTGAAGCTTTCTTT
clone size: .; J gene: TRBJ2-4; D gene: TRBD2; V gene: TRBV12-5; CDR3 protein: CASGPGTSGTAGGVQYF; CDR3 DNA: TGTGCTAGTGGTCCAGGGACTAGCGGGACCGCGGGGGGCGTTCAGTACTTC
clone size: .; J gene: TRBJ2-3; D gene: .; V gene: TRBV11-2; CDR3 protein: CASSLFGGAKDTQYF; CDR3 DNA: TGTGCCAGCAGCTTATTCGGGGGAGCGAAAGATACGCAGTATTTT
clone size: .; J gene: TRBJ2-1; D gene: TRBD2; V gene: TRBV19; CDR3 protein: CASKLAANNNEQFF; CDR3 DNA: TGTGCCAGTAAACTAGCGGCGAACAACAATGAGCAGTTCTTC
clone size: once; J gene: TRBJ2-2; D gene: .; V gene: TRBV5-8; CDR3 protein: CASSLENSRTGELFF; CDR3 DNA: TGTGCCAGCAGCTTGGAAAACAGTCGCACCGGGGAGCTGTTTTTT
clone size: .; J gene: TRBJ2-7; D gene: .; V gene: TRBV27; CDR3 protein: CASSDTNSYEQYF; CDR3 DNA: TGTGCCAGCAGTGACACCAACTCCTACGAGCAGTACTTC
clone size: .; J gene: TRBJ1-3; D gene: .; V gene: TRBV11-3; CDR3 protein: CASSSVFGNTIYF; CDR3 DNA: TGTGCCAGCAGCTCCGTATTTGGAAACACCATATATTTT
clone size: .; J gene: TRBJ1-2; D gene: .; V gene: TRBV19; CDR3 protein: CASSLNMANYGYTF; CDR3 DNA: TGTGCCAGTAGTCTCAACATGGCTAACTATGGCTACACCTTC
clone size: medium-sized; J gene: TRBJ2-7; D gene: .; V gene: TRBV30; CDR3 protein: CAWSIGGSEQYF; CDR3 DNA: TGTGCCTGGAGTATCGGGGGAAGCGAGCAGTACTTC
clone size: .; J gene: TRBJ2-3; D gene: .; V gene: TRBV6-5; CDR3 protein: CASKKYLGPTDTQYF; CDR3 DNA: TGTGCCAGCAAGAAGTATTTGGGGCCCACAGATACGCAGTATTTT
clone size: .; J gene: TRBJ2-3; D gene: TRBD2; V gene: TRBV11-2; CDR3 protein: CASSLVRGGDTQYF; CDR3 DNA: TGTGCCAGCAGCTTAGTGCGCGGGGGAGATACGCAGTATTTT
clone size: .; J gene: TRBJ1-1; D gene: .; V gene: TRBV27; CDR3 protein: CASSARTATNTEAFF; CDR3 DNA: TGTGCCAGCAGTGCTCGGACTGCGACGAACACTGAAGCTTTCTTT
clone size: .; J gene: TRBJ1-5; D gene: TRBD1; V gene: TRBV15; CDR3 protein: CATSRVRDRGPQPQHF; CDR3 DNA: TGTGCCACCAGCAGAGTCCGGGACAGGGGGCCTCAGCCCCAGCATTTT
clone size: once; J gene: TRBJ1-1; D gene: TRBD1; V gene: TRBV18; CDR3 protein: CASSPRQGEDEAFF; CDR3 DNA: TGTGCCAGCTCACCACGACAGGGGGAGGATGAAGCTTTCTTT
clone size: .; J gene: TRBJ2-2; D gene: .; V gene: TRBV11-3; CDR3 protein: CASSLLTGRSTGELFF; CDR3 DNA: TGTGCCAGCAGCTTATTAACGGGCAGATCCACCGGGGAGCTGTTTTTT
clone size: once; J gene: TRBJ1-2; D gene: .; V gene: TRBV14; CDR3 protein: CASSRLGTANYGYTF; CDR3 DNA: TGTGCCAGCAGCCGCCTAGGGACGGCTAACTATGGCTACACCTTC
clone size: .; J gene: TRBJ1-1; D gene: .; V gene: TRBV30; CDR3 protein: CAWSAGGEAFF; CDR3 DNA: TGTGCCTGGAGTGCGGGCGGGGAAGCTTTCTTT
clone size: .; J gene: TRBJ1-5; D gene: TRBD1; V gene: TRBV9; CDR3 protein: CASSATGSFNQPQHF; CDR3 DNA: TGTGCCAGCAGCGCGACAGGGTCCTTCAATCAGCCCCAGCATTTT
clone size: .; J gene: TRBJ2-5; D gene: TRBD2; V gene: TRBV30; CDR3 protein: CALGRDVRETQYF; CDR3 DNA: TGTGCCTTGGGGAGGGACGTAAGAGAGACCCAGTACTTC
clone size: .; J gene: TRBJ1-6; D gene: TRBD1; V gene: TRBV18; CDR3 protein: CASSERTGENSPLHF; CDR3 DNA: TGTGCCAGCTCCGAAAGGACAGGGGAGAATTCACCCCTCCACTTT
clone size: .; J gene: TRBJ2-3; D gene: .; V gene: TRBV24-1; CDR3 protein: CATSDLNSGGDTQYF; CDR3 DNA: TGTGCCACCAGTGATTTAAATAGCGGCGGGGATACGCAGTATTTT
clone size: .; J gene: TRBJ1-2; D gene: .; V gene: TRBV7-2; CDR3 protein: CASSLDGGANYGYTF; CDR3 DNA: TGTGCCAGCAGCCTCGATGGGGGCGCTAACTATGGCTACACCTTC
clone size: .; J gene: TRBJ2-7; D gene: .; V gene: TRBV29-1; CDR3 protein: CSVESTDLQYF; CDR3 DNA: TGCAGCGTTGAGTCGACAGATCTTCAGTACTTC
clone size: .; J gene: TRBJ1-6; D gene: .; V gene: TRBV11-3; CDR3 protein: CATQVRDSDNSPLHF; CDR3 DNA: TGTGCCACCCAGGTCCGAGACAGCGACAATTCACCCCTCCACTTT
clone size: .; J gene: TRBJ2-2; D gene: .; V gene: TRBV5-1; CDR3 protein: CASSPFQYGELFF; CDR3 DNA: TGCGCCAGCAGCCCTTTCCAGTACGGGGAGCTGTTTTTT
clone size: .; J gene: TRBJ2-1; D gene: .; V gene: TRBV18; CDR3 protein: CASSPFGNEQFF; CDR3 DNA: TGTGCCAGCTCGCCATTCGGGAATGAGCAGTTCTTC
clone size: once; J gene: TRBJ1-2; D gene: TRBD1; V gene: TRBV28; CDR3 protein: CASSFQGGYGYTF; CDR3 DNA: TGTGCCAGCAGTTTTCAGGGGGGCTATGGCTACACCTTC
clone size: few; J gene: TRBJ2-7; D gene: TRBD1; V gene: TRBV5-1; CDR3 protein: CASSPSGQAYEQYF; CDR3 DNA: TGCGCCAGCAGCCCGAGCGGACAGGCCTACGAGCAGTACTTC
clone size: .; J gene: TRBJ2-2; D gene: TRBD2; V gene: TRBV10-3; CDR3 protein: CAISEIAGNTGELFF; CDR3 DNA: TGTGCCATCAGTGAAATAGCGGGGAACACCGGGGAGCTGTTTTTT
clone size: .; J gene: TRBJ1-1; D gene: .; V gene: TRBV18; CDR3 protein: CASSRREGNTEAFF; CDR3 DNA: TGTGCCAGCTCCCGCAGGGAGGGGAACACTGAAGCTTTCTTT